This T cell receptor (beta chain) was profiled in a study of cytomegalovirus exposure and HLA in healthy donors. Study-wide results and limits: Among TCR beta chains, those listed as cytomegalovirus-associated numbered around 160.

Remarks on this clone: The antigen is unknown.

It was with 60 Vbeta and 13 Jbeta primers that the PCR ran. Clones were sequenced by immunoSEQ multiplex PCR, and TCRdb holds only the in-frame ones, with some missing. The table shows roughly 200,000 clones, with over 65% occurring only once. This CDR3 region has 14 residues. Trimming stripped 2 bases from V and 7 bases from J, with 11 bases between. Germline CDR1 SNHLY, CDR2 FYNNEI. The chain joins TRBV2 to TRBJ1-4, with TRBD1 as a possible D gene (6 bases). The sequencing input was PBMCs. The TCR was taken from a man aged 55 to 69 in good health and CMV-seronegative. The CDR3, as DNA: TGTGCCAGCAGTGAACAGGGGCCGAGTGAAAAACTGTTTTTT. Translated: CASSEQGPSEKLFF. Based on the CDR3 plus reference TRBV2 and TRBJ1-4, the full variable domain is EPEVTQTPSHQVTQMGQEVILRCVPISNHLYFYWYRQILGQKVEFLVSFYNNEISEKSEIFDDQFSVERPDGSNFTLKIRSTKLEDSAMYFCASSEQGPSEKLFFGSGTQLSVL.